The present TCR beta chain was sequenced within a study of shared clonotypes between healthy human individuals (TCRdb year 2020). In the study overall: The cohort included three men and a couple of women between 18 and 49 years of age. Per donor, three plates each were used for CD4 naive and CD4 memory, two for CD8 naive, and one for CD8 memory. The study deeply sequenced blood TCR repertoires of about 5 healthy adults to estimate repertoire size and the extent of clonotype sharing between individuals. Libraries were prepared and TCR repertoires were sequenced by different laboratories using diverse techniques, in order to increase sequencing depth and limit assay-specific biases. Between about 0.94 and 8.9 billion PBMCs per donor were obtained by leukapheresis. What the work shows at the level of the full study, not this receptor alone: Even with the large sequencing depth, rarefaction of the sorted-subset datasets indicated that sequencing was incomplete. Pairwise subsampling led to the expectation that sequencing depth would affect the degree of clonotype sharing among donors. Across a few donors, 5% to 6% of naive CD4, roughly 3.4% of naive CD8, 2.3% of memory CD4, and roughly 0.41% of memory CD8 clonotypes were shared. Because the study included a small number of donors, the genetic and exposure-history diversity represented was limited. Sampling was restricted to blood, and TCR repertoires in tissues likely differ from the TCR repertoires found in blood. Higher generation probabilities were observed for clonotypes shared by all four sorted-subset donors than for non-shared clonotypes. Estimated clonotype richness was generally larger for naive than for memory subsets.

Turning to this clone: Its antigen remains undetermined. It has no much larger one-base neighbor in the sample; base qualities were not kept.

From cysteine to phenylalanine, the CDR3 is 17 amino acids long. This entry keeps only the CDR3 DNA: 51 bases, framed from base 1. The germline V end is reduced by 0 bases and the J end by 7 bases; junction bases left unmatched: 15. CDR1 and CDR2 were assigned from the germline V gene as SGHTS and YDEGEE. Using the deep immunoSEQ assay, multiplex PCR amplified TCR CDR3 regions from genomic DNA. For each cell subset, the extracted genomic DNA was distributed evenly across all wells of several immunoSEQ 96-well plates, and each plate served as one replicate. For sorted subsets, about 220 ng of genomic DNA, equivalent to 25,000 to 35,000 T cell genomes, went into each replicate PCR. The purified libraries were quantified using a Qubit 3.0 fluorometer, sized with a Bioanalyzer 2100, and then quantified again using the KAPA Library Quantification kit. Each immunoSEQ 96-well plate was sequenced on its own single-read 150-cycle Illumina NextSeq 550 flow cell. From the authors' description of their analysis: The immunoSEQ output contained only junctional sequences without quality scores, so filtering could not match that applied to full-length reads. To assign V/J genes and CDR3, sequences were annotated against IMGT germline references using PyIR, a Python wrapper for IgBLAST v1.9. Reads were removed for weak V/J assignments (E-value above 1e-6), missing CDR3, stop codons, out-of-frame junctions, or ambiguous translated residues. A V3J clonotype was defined by an identical inferred V gene, J gene, and CDR3 amino acid sequence. Percentage overlap between repertoires was calculated by dividing the number of shared unique clonotypes by the size of the smaller repertoire. RTK rarefaction, the Chao1 estimator, and Recon v2.1 estimates of unobserved clonotypes were used to assess repertoire richness. OLGA was used to compute generation probabilities for all TCRbeta clonotypes that the gDNA method yielded from a few donors. Entries here come from immuneACCESS through TCRdb and include only in-frame sequences with V and J called. Some clones fail to appear in such tables; in the studies checked, an unresolved V gene covers under half of the shortfall, and the cause of the remainder is unknown. Clone size and V and J calls were adopted from that table, with D and trimming inferred from the DNA. The sample table contains 2,500,000 or so clones; only one count was recorded for roughly nine tenths of them. Roughly 0.15% of the sample is in the top ten clones.

Donors were healthy HIV-negative adults with no recently reported acute infections or vaccinations. Only Caucasian adults living in Nashville, Tennessee, USA were represented among the donors. Magnetic negative selection was used to enrich CD4+ T cells, after which naive cells were positively selected on CD45RA and the negative fraction became the memory subset. After blood collection by leukapheresis, PBMCs were isolated using Ficoll-Histopaque density gradient centrifugation and then cryopreserved in the vapor phase of liquid nitrogen. Analytical flow cytometry was used to check the purity and quantity of every magnetically sorted T cell population. From each sorted fraction, genomic DNA was isolated and quantified by UV absorbance on a Nanodrop 2000c.

The chain is assembled from TRBV5-8 and TRBJ1-2, and 7 junction bases match TRBD1. Material for sequencing was naive CD4+ T cells sorted from blood. The sample's cell subset or site label, decoded: CD45RA+ positively selected. This clonotype was sampled from a man between 18 and 29 years old in good health. The nucleotide sequence reads as follows: TGTGCCAGCAGCTTGGACGGGTCAGGGGGTCTCTCTGCTGGCTACACCTTC. Translated, it reads CASSLDGSGGLSAGYTF.